One and the same sample provided the 25 T cell receptor beta chains below, sequenced in a study of blood T cell repertoires in COVID-19 (dated by TCRdb to about 2020). The library was prepared using the immunoSEQ multiplex PCR assay. TCRdb mirrors the immuneACCESS table, restricted to in-frame sequences. Some clones are absent from its copies; in checked studies, under half trace to an unresolved V gene, and the reason for the others is unknown. The sample table records approximately 140,000 clones; roughly four fifths of these occur just once. Of the sample, 2% to 2.5% is held by the ten largest clones. The sequenced sample was PBMCs or T cells enriched from blood (not recorded which). The receptor set was obtained from a middle-aged man with acute COVID-19.

This clone is a singleton in its sample. The chain is built from TRBV18 and TRBJ1-4; TRBD1 agrees at 9 bases. CDR1 and CDR2 (germline): KGHSH, LQKENI. The V and J ends lost 6 bases and 6 bases, in that order; junction bases with no gene match: 5. This CDR3 has 14 residues. CDR3 coding DNA: TGTGCCAGCTCCTACCGGGACAGGGATGAAAAACTGTTTTTT. Protein: CASSYRDRDEKLFF.

This clone was picked up one time. V gene TRBV3-1 (or the pseudogene TRBV3-2) combines with J gene TRBJ1-5; TRBD1 is a possible D gene (5 bases). The ends were cut back, 0 bases at V and 1 base at J, with 7 bases in the middle. This CDR3 is 15 amino acids long. Germline V lookup: CDR1 LGHDT, CDR2 YNNKEL (reference sequence). Written as DNA, the CDR3 is TGTGCCAGCAGCCAAGATGCAGGGAGCAATCAGCCCCAGCATTTT. Protein sequence: CASSQDAGSNQPQHF.

This chain uses TRBV6-1 with TRBJ1-5; 9 bases are shared with TRBD1. CDR1 is MNHNS, CDR2 SASEGT, per germline. This CDR3 region has 14 residues. V shed 5 bases, J shed 4 bases, and the junction held 3 bases outside the gene matches. CDR3 coding DNA: TGTGCCAGCAGTTCTGGACAGGGGAATCAGCCCCAGCATTTT. Translation: CASSSGQGNQPQHF.

The gene calls are TRBV28 and TRBJ1-2; TRBD1 might be the D (5 bases). Trimming removed 7 bases from V and 5 bases from J, with 14 bases in between. CDR3 size: 13 residues. Germline-derived CDR1 and CDR2 are MDHEN and SYDVKM. The CDR3 bases are TGTGCCAGCACTCCCGGGGGGGGTTATGGCTACACCTTC. Residues: CASTPGGGYGYTF.

This chain links TRBV6-5 with TRBJ2-7; a possible D gene is TRBD1 (6 bases). V was clipped by 8 bases and J by 2 bases, with 13 bases between them. CDR1 is MNHEY, CDR2 SVGAGI, per germline. This CDR3 comprises 13 residues. The CDR3 coding sequence is TGTGCCAGCGACCCGGGACAAACCTACGAGCAGTACTTC. Protein sequence: CASDPGQTYEQYF.

V usage is TRBV6-2 or TRBV6-3 and J usage is TRBJ2-5; D might be TRBD1 (5 bases). CDR1 and CDR2 from the germline V gene are MNHEY and SVGEGT. The length of the CDR3 is 14 residues. V lost 4 bases to trimming and J lost 1 base, with 10 bases between them. The CDR3 bases are TGTGCCAGCAGTTCGAGACAGATCCAAGAGACCCAGTACTTC. Encoded protein: CASSSRQIQETQYF.

J is TRBJ2-2 and V is TRBV18; a weak D match, TRBD2 (6 bases). The CDR3 has 16 amino acids. The V end was cut by 4 bases, the J end by 0 bases, with 12 bases between. Germline loops: CDR1 KGHSH, CDR2 LQKENI. The CDR3 region is CASSQTGTANTGELFF. As DNA, the CDR3 is TGTGCCAGCTCACAAACCGGGACTGCGAACACCGGGGAGCTGTTTTTT.

The rearrangement uses TRBV5-6 and TRBJ1-6, with D perhaps TRBD1 (5 bases). Germline values: CDR1 SGHDT, CDR2 YYEEEE. V was clipped by 1 base and J by 7 bases, with 9 bases between them. There are 14 residues in the CDR3. CDR3 in DNA: TGTGCCAGCAGCTTGAGTCAGGGAAATTCACCCCTCCACTTT. The encoded protein is CASSLSQGNSPLHF. The full variable domain, with the rest looked up from reference TRBV5-6 and TRBJ1-6, is DAGVTQSPTHLIKTRGQQVTLRCSPKSGHDTVSWYQQALGQGPQFIFQYYEEEERQRGNFPDRFSGHQFPNYSSELNVNALLLGDSALYLCASSLSQGNSPLHFGNGTRLTVT.

This clone was seen once. This chain uses TRBV7-3 with TRBJ1-3, with D perhaps matching TRBD1 (5 bases). With 1 base removed from V and 3 bases from J, the gap between germline ends came to 10 bases. This CDR3 region has 15 residues. Germline CDR1 SGHTA, CDR2 FQGTGA. CDR3: CASSLSQGGGNTIYF. Here the CDR3 DNA reads TGTGCCAGCAGCTTAAGCCAGGGTGGTGGAAACACCATATATTTT.

The chain has TRBV27 and TRBJ1-6; D unclear. Per germline, CDR1 MNHEY and CDR2 SMNVEV (reference sequence). The ends were cut back, 2 bases at V and 3 bases at J, with 5 bases in the middle. The CDR3 is 14 residues long. DNA for the CDR3: TGTGCCAGCAGTTTACGGGGCTATAATTCACCCCTCCACTTT. Translated, it gives CASSLRGYNSPLHF.

This clone has a handful of counts. The rearrangement links TRBV6-5 to TRBJ1-1; D not resolved. The CDR3 totals 14 residues. Trimming left V 1 base short and J 3 bases short, with 9 bases between. Germline V gives CDR1 MNHEY, CDR2 SVGAGI. CDR3 nucleotide sequence: TGTGCCAGCAGTTACTTCACCAAGCACACTGAAGCTTTCTTT. This translates into CASSYFTKHTEAFF.

The chain couples TRBV19 to TRBJ2-2, with D perhaps TRBD1 (6 bases). Germline V lookup: CDR1 LNHDA, CDR2 SQIVND (reference sequence). Trimming pared 7 bases from V and 0 bases from J, leaving 12 bases between. This CDR3 spans 15 amino acids. The CDR3 sequence: CASIPGHSNTGELFF. The CDR3 coding sequence is TGTGCCAGTATACCGGGACATTCGAACACCGGGGAGCTGTTTTTT.

V gene TRBV19 combines with J gene TRBJ2-1, with TRBD2 identical over 10 bases. CDR3 length: 16 residues. Trimming cost V 2 bases and J 4 bases; bases outside gene matches: 5. CDR1 and CDR2 (germline): LNHDA, SQIVND (reference sequence). CDR3 amino acids: CASSISPSGGYNEQFF. The DNA for the CDR3 is TGTGCCAGTAGTATAAGTCCTAGCGGGGGATACAATGAGCAGTTCTTC. The variable domain in full, completed from reference TRBV19 and TRBJ2-1, reads DGGITQSPKYLFRKEGQNVTLSCEQNLNHDAMYWYRQDPGQGLRLIYYSQIVNDFQKGDIAEGYSVSREKKESFPLTVTSAQKNPTAFYLCASSISPSGGYNEQFFGPGTRLTVL.

Only one count was recorded for this clone. The J gene is TRBJ2-3, the V gene TRBV28; TRBD2 might be the D (5 bases). The germline CDR1 and CDR2 sequences are MDHEN and SYDVKM. The V end was cut by 4 bases, the J end by 6 bases, with 14 bases between. This CDR3 region has 14 residues. This CDR3 reads CASSSGPPGDTQYF. The DNA of the CDR3 is TGTGCCAGCAGTTCCGGGCCTCCGGGGGATACGCAGTATTTT.

This clone has just one count. This chain joins TRBV7-2 and TRBJ2-1; the D gene is possibly TRBD2 (5 bases). From germline, CDR1 is SGHTA and CDR2 FQGNSA. The V gene lost 0 bases and the J gene lost 8 bases, with 8 bases spanning the gap. This CDR3 is built from 13 residues. The CDR3 DNA sequence: TGTGCCAGCAGCTTAGCTCCTAGCTATGAGCAGTTCTTC. Its protein is CASSLAPSYEQFF.

The J gene is TRBJ2-7, the V gene TRBV7-8; D might be TRBD1 (7 bases). Per germline, CDR1 SGHVS and CDR2 FQNEAQ. CDR3 length equals 14 residues. Trimming took 6 bases from V and 6 from J, leaving 18 bases between them. CDR3 amino acids: CASSPPFRGAEQYF. Here the CDR3 DNA reads TGTGCCAGCAGTCCCCCTTTCAGGGGGGCCGAGCAGTACTTC.

The table lists this clone with a few counts. V is TRBV30 and J is TRBJ1-2, with D perhaps TRBD1 (5 bases). Germline values: CDR1 GTSNPN, CDR2 SVGIG (reference sequence). This CDR3 region has 14 residues. Trimming removed 4 bases at V and 1 base at J, with 13 bases between. CDR3 nucleotide sequence: TGTGCCTGGATCCGAGGACACGTTAACTATGGCTACACCTTC. This translates into CAWIRGHVNYGYTF.

Only one count was recorded for this clone. The V gene is TRBV2, the J gene TRBJ2-7; 10 nucleotides agree with TRBD1. Germline V gene lookup returns CDR1 SNHLY and CDR2 FYNNEI. V lost 6 bases to trimming and J lost 8 bases; unmatched junction nucleotides: 7. There are 13 residues in the CDR3. The CDR3 protein is CASSSGQGGQQYF. The CDR3 coding sequence is TGTGCCAGCAGCTCAGGACAGGGGGGGCAGCAGTACTTC.

The V call is TRBV7-9, the J call TRBJ1-3; TRBD1 matches at 7 bases. Germline V CDR1 and CDR2: SEHNR, FQNEAQ (reference sequence). V lost 5 bases, J lost 4 bases, and 8 bases stayed unmatched. The CDR3 extends over 15 amino acids. CDR3 in amino acids: CASSRTTGYGNTIYF. DNA for the CDR3: TGTGCCAGCAGCCGTACGACAGGGTACGGAAACACCATATATTTT.

The V gene is TRBV28, the J gene TRBJ2-7; D ambiguous. V lost 5 bases and J 6 bases, leaving 8 bases between the germline ends. The CDR3 totals 11 residues. Germline CDR1 reads MDHEN; CDR2 reads SYDVKM. The CDR3 DNA reads as TGTGCCAGCAGTGGGTGGAGCGAGCAGTACTTC. The encoded protein is CASSGWSEQYF.

V and J are TRBV13 and TRBJ1-5, with 7 positions matching TRBD1. V shed 4 bases, J shed 5 bases, and the junction held 11 bases outside the gene matches. Per germline, CDR1 PRHDT and CDR2 FYEKMQ (reference sequence). The length of the CDR3 is 16 residues. The CDR3 reads CASSSSSQGNHQPQHF. CDR3 bases: TGTGCCAGCAGCTCGAGCTCACAGGGGAATCATCAGCCCCAGCATTTT.

Here the CDR3 DNA reads TGTGCCAGCAGCTTATCGAGGGGGGCCAAAAACATTCAGTACTTC. Protein product: CASSLSRGAKNIQYF. The chain uses TRBV13 and TRBJ2-4; D perhaps matches TRBD1 (6 bases). Per the germline V gene, CDR1 is PRHDT and CDR2 is FYEKMQ (reference sequence). Trimming removed 2 bases from V and 1 base from J, with 9 bases in between. The CDR3 sequence is 15 residues long.

The chain employs TRBV5-1 and TRBJ2-2, with 12 bases aligning to TRBD2. Trimming at V came to 1 base and at J to 0 bases, leaving 4 bases not matched to a gene. CDR3 size: 18 residues. The germline V gene encodes CDR1 SGHRS and CDR2 YFSETQ. The CDR3, as DNA: TGCGCCAGCAGCTTGAGGACTAGCGGGATCGCGAACACCGGGGAGCTGTTTTTT. It codes for CASSLRTSGIANTGELFF. Variable domain in full (rest from reference TRBV5-1 and TRBJ2-2): KAGVTQTPRYLIKTRGQQVTLSCSPISGHRSVSWYQQTPGQGLQFLFEYFSETQRNKGNFPGRFSGRQFSNSRSEMNVSTLELGDSALYLCASSLRTSGIANTGELFFGEGSRLTVL.

The CDR3 loop reads CASSIRTGNTEAFF. As DNA, the CDR3 is TGTGCCAGCAGCATCCGGACAGGAAACACTGAAGCTTTCTTT. J is TRBJ1-1 and V is TRBV3-1 (or the pseudogene TRBV3-2); 7 nucleotides align to TRBD1. In germline, CDR1 is LGHDT, CDR2 YNNKEL (reference sequence). This CDR3 spans 14 amino acids. Germline trimming cut 5 bases from V and 2 bases from J; bases unmatched to any gene: 5.

The chain recombines TRBV7-9 with TRBJ1-6; D is undetermined. The length of the CDR3 is 12 residues. Trimming left V 5 bases short and J 7 bases short, with 6 bases between. Per the germline V gene, CDR1 is SEHNR and CDR2 is FQNEAQ (reference sequence). The CDR3 DNA reads as TGTGCCAGCAGCCCGGGGAATTCACCCCTCCACTTT. Protein product: CASSPGNSPLHF.